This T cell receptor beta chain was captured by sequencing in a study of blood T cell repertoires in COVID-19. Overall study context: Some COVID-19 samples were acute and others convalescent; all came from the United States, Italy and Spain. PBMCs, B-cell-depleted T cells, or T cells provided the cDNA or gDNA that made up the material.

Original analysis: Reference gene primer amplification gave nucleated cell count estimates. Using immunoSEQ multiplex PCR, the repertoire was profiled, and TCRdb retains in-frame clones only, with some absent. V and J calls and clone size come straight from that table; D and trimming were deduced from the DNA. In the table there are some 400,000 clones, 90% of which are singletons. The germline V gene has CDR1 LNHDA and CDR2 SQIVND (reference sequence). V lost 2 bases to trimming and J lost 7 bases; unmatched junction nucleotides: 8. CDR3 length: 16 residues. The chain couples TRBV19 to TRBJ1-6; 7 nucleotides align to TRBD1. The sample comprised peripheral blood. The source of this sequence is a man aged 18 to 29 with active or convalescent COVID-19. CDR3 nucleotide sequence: TGTGCCAGTAGTATACTACAGGGGTCAAGGAATTCACCCCTCCACTTT. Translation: CASSILQGSRNSPLHF.